This TCR beta chain was profiled in a study of cytomegalovirus exposure and HLA in healthy donors. PCR primers comprised 60 Vbeta and 13 Jbeta primers. The method was immunoSEQ multiplex PCR; TCRdb's version includes in-frame clones alone and lacks a portion of them. The table has 120,000 to 150,000 clones, around 79% seen once. Specimen: PBMCs. The source of this sequence is a male donor in good health and CMV-seronegative.

The DNA for the CDR3 is TGTGCCACCGAGGATTACAATGAGCAGTTCTTC. Translating it yields CATEDYNEQFF. The rearrangement joins TRBV6-5 to TRBJ2-1, with unresolved D. The CDR3 consists of 11 residues. Trimming took 10 bases from V and 4 from J, leaving 8 bases between them. CDR1 is MNHEY and CDR2 is SVGAGI in the germline V gene.